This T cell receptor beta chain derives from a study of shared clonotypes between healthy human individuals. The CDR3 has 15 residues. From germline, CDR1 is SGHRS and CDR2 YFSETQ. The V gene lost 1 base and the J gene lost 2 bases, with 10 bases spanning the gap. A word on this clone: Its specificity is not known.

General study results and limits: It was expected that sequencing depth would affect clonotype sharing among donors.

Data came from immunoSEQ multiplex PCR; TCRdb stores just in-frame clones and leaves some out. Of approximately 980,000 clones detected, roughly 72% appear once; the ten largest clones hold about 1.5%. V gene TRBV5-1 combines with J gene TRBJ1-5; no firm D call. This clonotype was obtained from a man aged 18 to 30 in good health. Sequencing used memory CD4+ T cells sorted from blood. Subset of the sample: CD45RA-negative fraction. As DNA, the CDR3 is TGCGCCAGCAGCTTGCAGCCCGGGGGCAATCAGCCCCAGCATTTT. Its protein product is CASSLQPGGNQPQHF. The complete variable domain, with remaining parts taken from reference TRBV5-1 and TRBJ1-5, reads KAGVTQTPRYLIKTRGQQVTLSCSPISGHRSVSWYQQTPGQGLQFLFEYFSETQRNKGNFPGRFSGRQFSNSRSEMNVSTLELGDSALYLCASSLQPGGNQPQHFGDGTRLSIL.